This TCR beta chain appears in the sequencing data of a study of blood T cell repertoires in COVID-19 (TCRdb year 2020). Notes on the research overall: Samples from collaborators originated in the United States, Italy and Spain and spanned both the acute and convalescent phases of COVID-19. Samples were obtained from the ongoing ImmuneRACE study (first 160 participants) and from about 1,300 subjects provided by 6 global collaborators. The repertoires were released in a freely available public database intended as a resource for research on the immune response to SARS-CoV-2. Where HLA class I and class II types were available, the types were taken from metadata supplied by the sample provider, not from assay-based typing. The prospective study material was composed of cDNA or gDNA derived from T cells, B-cell-depleted T cells, or PBMCs. The dataset comprised deeply sampled blood TCRbeta repertoires from subjects exposed to, actively infected with, or recovered from COVID-19. Sample metadata almost always included a de-identified subject ID, COVID-19 status, age in years and sex.

Taken from cysteine to phenylalanine, the CDR3 has 14 residues. Only the CDR3 DNA stays, 42 bases, in frame from base 1. The germline V gene (reference sequence) supplies CDR1 LGHDT and CDR2 YNNKEL. V and J are trimmed by 0 bases and 7 bases, and the gene matches miss 3 bases of the junction. The immunoSEQ Assay, a bias-controlled multiplex PCR, was used to amplify TCRbeta CDR3 regions from genomic DNA. Regarding the original processing steps: Nucleated cell counts per sample were estimated from amplification of reference gene primers within the assay. To quantify the absolute abundance of each unique TCRbeta CDR3 rearrangement, sequence reads were collapsed and filtered. For each sample, productive Simpson clonality was calculated as the square root of Simpson's diversity index over productive rearrangements. Here the immuneACCESS table is served through TCRdb, limited to in-frame sequences with V and J called. Missing clones are a known gap in these copies; in checked studies unresolved V genes cover under half, and the rest lacks a known reason. The V and J calls and clone size are taken from that table; D and trimming were inferred from the DNA. For this sample there are more than 150,000 clones; 70% to 90% appear just once. The ten biggest clones cover 7.5% to 10% of the sample.

Notes on this clone: The antigen this receptor binds is unknown. No base quality values were provided; no much bigger clone lies one nucleotide off.

Study-level results and caveats: Clinical and demographic metadata were provided uncurated, with the amount varying by source and participant.

The collaborating institutions used their own protocols to collect whole blood in K2EDTA tubes. For TCRbeta analysis, collaborator samples were shipped as frozen whole blood, as isolated PBMCs, or as DNA extracted from either sample type. The rearranged chain carries TRBV3-1 (or the pseudogene TRBV3-2) and TRBJ2-1, with 7 middle bases fitting TRBD1. This clonotype originated in a woman of 80 years or more with acute or convalescent COVID-19. The sample was peripheral blood. The nucleotide sequence is TGTGCCAGCAGCCAAGAAGGCAGGGGGAATGAGCAGTTCTTC. This codes for CASSQEGRGNEQFF.